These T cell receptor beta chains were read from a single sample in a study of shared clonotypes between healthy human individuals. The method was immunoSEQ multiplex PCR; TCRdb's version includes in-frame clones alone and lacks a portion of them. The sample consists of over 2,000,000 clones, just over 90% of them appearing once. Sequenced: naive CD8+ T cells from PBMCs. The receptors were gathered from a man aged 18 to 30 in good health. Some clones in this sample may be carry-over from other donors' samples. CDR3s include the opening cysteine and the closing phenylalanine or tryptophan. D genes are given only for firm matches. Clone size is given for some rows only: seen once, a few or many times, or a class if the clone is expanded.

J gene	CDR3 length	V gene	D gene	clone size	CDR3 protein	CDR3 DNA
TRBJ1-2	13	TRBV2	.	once	CASSEPYNYGYTF	TGTGCCAGCAGTGAACCGTACAACTATGGCTACACCTTC
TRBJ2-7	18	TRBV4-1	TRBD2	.	CASSPWPSGGPEAYEQYF	TGCGCCAGCAGCCCCTGGCCTAGCGGGGGTCCCGAGGCCTACGAGCAGTACTTC
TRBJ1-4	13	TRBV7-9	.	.	CASSHALDEKLFF	TGTGCCAGCAGCCACGCCTTAGATGAAAAACTGTTTTTT
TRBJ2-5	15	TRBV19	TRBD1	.	CASTSSQGAKETQYF	TGTGCCAGTACATCGTCCCAGGGGGCTAAAGAGACCCAGTACTTC
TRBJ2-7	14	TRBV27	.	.	CASSLGGSPYEQYF	TGTGCCAGCAGTTTAGGGGGATCCCCCTACGAGCAGTACTTC
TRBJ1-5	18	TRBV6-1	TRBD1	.	CASSEARINRGSNQPQHF	TGTGCCAGCAGTGAAGCGAGGATTAACAGGGGGTCTAATCAGCCCCAGCATTTT
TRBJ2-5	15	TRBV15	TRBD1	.	CATSISQGARETQYF	TGTGCCACCAGCATTTCCCAGGGGGCTCGCGAGACCCAGTACTTC
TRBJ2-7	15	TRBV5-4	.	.	CASSLESGPLWEQYF	TGTGCCAGCAGCTTGGAGTCTGGGCCTCTCTGGGAGCAGTACTTC
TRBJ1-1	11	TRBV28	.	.	CASSLGGEAFF	TGTGCCAGCAGTTTGGGGGGTGAAGCTTTCTTT
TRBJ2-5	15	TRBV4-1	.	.	CASSQVGAPQETQYF	TGCGCCAGCAGCCAAGTAGGGGCACCACAAGAGACCCAGTACTTC
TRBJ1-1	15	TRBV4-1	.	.	CASSQDPIRGTEAFF	TGCGCCAGCAGCCAAGATCCGATCCGGGGGACTGAAGCTTTCTTT
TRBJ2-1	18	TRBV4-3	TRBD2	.	CASSQAIPGQREYNEQFF	TGCGCCAGCAGCCAAGCTATCCCCGGACAGCGGGAGTACAATGAGCAGTTCTTC
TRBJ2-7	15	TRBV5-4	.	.	CASSLAPRIDYEQYF	TGTGCCAGCAGCTTGGCCCCCAGGATTGACTACGAGCAGTACTTC
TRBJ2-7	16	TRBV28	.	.	CASSLPRTAPTYEQYF	TGTGCCAGCAGTTTACCCCGGACAGCCCCCACCTACGAGCAGTACTTC
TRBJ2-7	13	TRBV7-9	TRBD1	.	CASSFGTVYEQYF	TGTGCCAGCAGCTTCGGGACAGTCTACGAGCAGTACTTC
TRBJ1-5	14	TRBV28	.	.	CASSTRTDNQPQHF	TGTGCCAGCAGTACTCGGACAGACAATCAGCCCCAGCATTTT
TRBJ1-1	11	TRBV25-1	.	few	CASSKGAEAFF	TGTGCCAGCAGTAAGGGCGCTGAAGCTTTCTTT
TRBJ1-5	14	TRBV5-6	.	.	CASSLRGWEQPQHF	TGTGCCAGCAGCTTGAGAGGCTGGGAACAGCCCCAGCATTTT
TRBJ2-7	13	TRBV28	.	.	CASSLGVWAEQYF	TGTGCCAGCAGTTTGGGGGTCTGGGCCGAGCAGTACTTC
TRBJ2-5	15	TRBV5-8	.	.	CASSLGQTGKETQYF	TGTGCCAGCAGCTTGGGGCAAACGGGGAAGGAGACCCAGTACTTC
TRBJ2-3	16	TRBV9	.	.	CASSVEVSGYTDTQYF	TGTGCCAGCAGCGTAGAGGTTAGCGGCTACACAGATACGCAGTATTTT
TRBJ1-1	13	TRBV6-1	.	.	CASSDIANTEAFF	TGTGCCAGCAGTGACATAGCGAACACTGAAGCTTTCTTT
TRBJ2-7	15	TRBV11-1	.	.	CASSLVAEGPDEQYF	TGTGCCAGCAGCTTAGTAGCGGAGGGCCCGGACGAGCAGTACTTC
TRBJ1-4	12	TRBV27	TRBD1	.	CASKGAVEKLFF	TGTGCCAGCAAGGGGGCCGTTGAAAAACTGTTTTTT
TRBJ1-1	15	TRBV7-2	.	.	CASLIRGAKDTEAFF	TGTGCCAGCCTGATCCGGGGGGCAAAGGACACTGAAGCTTTCTTT
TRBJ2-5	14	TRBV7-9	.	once	CASSLEWRRETQYF	TGTGCCAGCAGCTTAGAATGGCGGCGAGAGACCCAGTACTTC
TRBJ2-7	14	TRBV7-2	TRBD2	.	CASSVAGRVHEQYF	TGTGCCAGCAGCGTAGCGGGACGGGTCCACGAGCAGTACTTC
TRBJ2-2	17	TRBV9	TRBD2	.	CASSVHVAGENTGELFF	TGTGCCAGCAGCGTGCATGTAGCGGGGGAGAACACCGGGGAGCTGTTTTTT